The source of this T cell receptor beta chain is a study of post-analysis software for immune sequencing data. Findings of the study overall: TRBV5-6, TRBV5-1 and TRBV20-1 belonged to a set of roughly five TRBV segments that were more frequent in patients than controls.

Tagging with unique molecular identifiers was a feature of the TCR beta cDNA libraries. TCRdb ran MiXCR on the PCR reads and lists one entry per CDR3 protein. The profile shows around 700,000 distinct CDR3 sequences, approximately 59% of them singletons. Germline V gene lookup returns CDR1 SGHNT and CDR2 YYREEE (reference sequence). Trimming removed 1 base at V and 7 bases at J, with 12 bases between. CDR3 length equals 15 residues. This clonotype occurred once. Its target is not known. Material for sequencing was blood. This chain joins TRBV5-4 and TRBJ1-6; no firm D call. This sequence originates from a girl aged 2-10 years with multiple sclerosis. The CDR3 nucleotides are TGTGCCAGCAGCTTGTTTTTTGGTGGCAATTCACCCCTCCACTTT. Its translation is CASSLFFGGNSPLHF.